A selection of T cell receptor beta chains follows, all from one sample in a study of control samples from healthy donors and cancer patients. Clones were read by immunoSEQ multiplex PCR, and TCRdb kept only the in-frame ones, dropping some. The sample lists about 410,000 clones; 75% to 95% were seen once. Sequenced material: PBMCs. These receptors all stem from a man aged 35 to 55 with head and neck cancer. Both conserved end residues are part of each CDR3. A D gene is named only where the DNA matches it firmly. The size field is filled for only some rows; it gives once, few, many or a size class.

>TRBD1|TRBV24-1|.|TRBJ2-3
CATRGTGDLPSTDTQYF
TGTGCCACCAGAGGGACAGGTGACCTCCCTAGCACAGATACGCAGTATTTT
>.|TRBV12-3/TRBV12-4|.|TRBJ1-1
CASSFSVNTEAFF
TGTGCCAGCAGTTTTTCCGTGAACACTGAAGCTTTCTTT
>.|TRBV19|.|TRBJ2-1
CASSLFRNNNEQFF
TGTGCCAGTAGTCTGTTTCGGAATAACAATGAGCAGTTCTTC
>TRBD1|TRBV19|.|TRBJ1-1
CASSISHRGGTEAFF
TGTGCCAGTAGTATATCGCACAGGGGAGGTACTGAAGCTTTCTTT
>TRBD1|TRBV11-2|.|TRBJ2-1
CASSLGQGYEQFF
TGTGCCAGCAGCTTGGGACAGGGGTATGAGCAGTTCTTC
>.|TRBV14|.|TRBJ2-3
CASSHASPVKYF
TGTGCCAGCAGCCACGCGTCTCCTGTAAAGTATTTT
>.|TRBV23-1|.|TRBJ1-2
CASSRLLPQDYGYTF
TGCGCCAGCAGTCGACTTCTCCCTCAGGACTATGGCTACACCTTC
>TRBD1|TRBV19|.|TRBJ2-7
CASSPPRNRDRHSYEQYF
TGTGCCAGTAGTCCACCCCGGAACCGGGACAGGCATTCCTACGAGCAGTACTTC
>.|TRBV10-3|.|TRBJ2-7
CAIRGGNYEQYF
TGTGCCATCCGCGGCGGCAACTACGAGCAGTACTTC
>.|TRBV4-3|.|TRBJ1-1
CASSQRGGTEAFF
TGCGCCAGCAGCCAGAGGGGGGGCACTGAAGCTTTCTTT
>.|TRBV7-9|.|TRBJ2-3
CASSSAGISTDTQYF
TGTGCCAGCAGCTCCGCGGGGATTAGCACAGATACGCAGTATTTT
>.|TRBV7-9|.|TRBJ2-1
CASSLEQVDEQFF
TGTGCCAGCAGCTTAGAACAGGTTGATGAGCAGTTCTTC
>TRBD2|TRBV7-7|.|TRBJ2-5
CASSQGLAGNQETQYF
TGTGCTAGCAGCCAAGGACTAGCGGGGAACCAAGAGACCCAGTACTTC
>.|TRBV28|.|TRBJ1-6
CASSLPQGSSYNSPLHF
TGTGCCAGCAGTTTACCTCAGGGAAGCTCCTATAATTCACCCCTCCACTTT
>.|TRBV20-1|.|TRBJ2-3
CSASGGGSPPDTQYF
TGCAGTGCCAGTGGGGGCGGGAGCCCCCCAGATACGCAGTATTTT
>.|TRBV29-1|.|TRBJ1-2
CSVEGTGPYYGYTF
TGCAGCGTTGAAGGTACAGGTCCATACTATGGCTACACCTTC
>.|TRBV3-1/TRBV3-2|.|TRBJ1-6
CASSQARGYNSPLHF
TGTGCCAGCAGCCAAGCTCGGGGGTATAATTCACCCCTCCACTTT
>TRBD1|TRBV19|.|TRBJ2-4
CASSPGTVAKNIQYF
TGTGCCAGTAGCCCCGGGACAGTAGCCAAAAACATTCAGTACTTC
>.|TRBV11-2|.|TRBJ2-2
CASSPGTTGELFF
TGTGCCAGCAGCCCTGGGACTACCGGGGAGCTGTTTTTT
>TRBD1|TRBV28|.|TRBJ2-7
CASSRDRGAYEQYF
TGTGCCAGCAGCCGTGACAGGGGCGCCTACGAGCAGTACTTC
>.|TRBV28|.|TRBJ2-7
CASSGVPQVYEQYF
TGTGCCAGCAGTGGGGTCCCCCAGGTCTACGAGCAGTACTTC
>.|TRBV7-9|.|TRBJ1-2
CASSEQGNYGYTF
TGTGCCAGCAGCGAACAGGGTAACTATGGCTACACCTTC
>.|TRBV5-1|.|TRBJ1-2
CASSPGHGEWGYGYTF
TGCGCCAGTTCCCCGGGACATGGGGAGTGGGGCTATGGCTACACCTTC
>.|TRBV6-5|.|TRBJ1-6
CASSYSYGDFASPLHF
TGTGCCAGCAGTTACTCGTACGGGGATTTCGCTTCACCCCTCCACTTT
>.|TRBV27|.|TRBJ2-1
CASSFRIGAGNEQFF
TGTGCCAGCAGTTTCAGAATAGGGGCGGGGAATGAGCAGTTCTTC
>.|TRBV27|.|TRBJ2-1
CASSLGPTIYNEQFF
TGTGCCAGCAGTCTGGGCCCGACAATCTACAATGAGCAGTTCTTC
>TRBD1|TRBV7-9|.|TRBJ2-7
CASSPTGMYYEQYF
TGTGCCAGCAGCCCGACAGGGATGTACTACGAGCAGTACTTC
>.|TRBV20-1|.|TRBJ1-1
CSASRGLNTEAFF
TGCAGTGCTAGTCGGGGCCTGAACACTGAAGCTTTCTTT
>TRBD1|TRBV7-8|.|TRBJ1-2
CASSAGQGEEGYTF
TGTGCCAGCAGCGCGGGACAGGGCGAAGAGGGCTACACCTTC
>.|TRBV28|.|TRBJ1-1
CASSLWRAMLNTEAFF
TGTGCCAGCAGTTTATGGAGAGCAATGTTGAACACTGAAGCTTTCTTT
>.|TRBV6-5|few|TRBJ2-3
CASSYSEWSTDTQYF
TGTGCCAGCAGTTACTCCGAGTGGAGCACAGATACGCAGTATTTT
>.|TRBV15|.|TRBJ2-7
CATSRGGTFRSYEQYF
TGTGCCACCAGCAGGGGAGGGACATTTCGGTCCTACGAGCAGTACTTC
>TRBD1|TRBV3-1/TRBV3-2|.|TRBJ2-1
CASSLNWDRRYNEQFF
TGTGCCAGCAGCCTCAACTGGGACAGGAGGTACAATGAGCAGTTCTTC